Sequencing of this TCR beta chain was carried out in a study of shared clonotypes between healthy human individuals (dated by TCRdb to 2020 to 2021). Some background on the complete study: Three men and two women, aged 18 to 49 years, made up the cohort. Per donor, three plates each were used for CD4 naive and CD4 memory, two for CD8 naive, and one for CD8 memory. The study deeply sequenced blood TCR repertoires of five healthy adults to estimate repertoire size and the extent of clonotype sharing between individuals. To increase sequencing depth and limit assay-specific biases, different laboratories used diverse techniques to prepare libraries and sequence TCR repertoires. Between about 0.94 and 8.9 billion PBMCs per donor were obtained by leukapheresis.

This clone appeared a single time. Its recognized antigen is unknown. Qualities for individual bases were not recorded, and no much larger clone is one base off. Using the deep immunoSEQ assay, multiplex PCR amplified TCR CDR3 regions from genomic DNA. Genomic DNA extracted from each cell subset was distributed evenly over all wells of several immunoSEQ 96-well plates, and each plate served as one replicate. For sorted subsets, each replicate PCR was loaded with roughly 0.2 ug genomic DNA, equivalent to 25,000 to 35,000 T cell genomes. Purified libraries were measured with a Qubit 3.0 fluorometer, size-checked on a Bioanalyzer 2100, and measured again with the KAPA Library Quantification kit. Each immunoSEQ 96-well plate was sequenced on its own single-read 150-cycle Illumina NextSeq 550 flow cell. As for the authors' bioinformatics: Because only junctional sequences without quality scores were contained in the immunoSEQ output, filtering matching that applied to full-length reads could not be performed. To assign V/J genes and CDR3, sequences were annotated against IMGT germline references using PyIR, a Python wrapper for IgBLAST v1.9. Reads were removed for weak V/J assignments (E-value above 1e-6), missing CDR3, stop codons, out-of-frame junctions, or ambiguous translated residues. A V3J clonotype was defined by an identical inferred V gene, J gene, and CDR3 amino acid sequence. To compute the percentage overlap between repertoires, the number of shared unique clonotypes was divided by the size of the smaller repertoire. RTK rarefaction, the Chao1 estimator, and Recon v2.1 estimates of unobserved clonotypes were used to assess repertoire richness. Generation probabilities were computed with OLGA for all TCRbeta clonotypes obtained by the gDNA method from several donors. The clones in this table, taken by TCRdb from immuneACCESS, are in-frame only. Not every clone is retained; where verified, under half of the shortfall comes from an unresolved V gene, and the cause of the rest is unknown. V and J calls and clone size follow that table, whereas D and trimming were derived from the DNA. For this sample there are more than 550,000 clones; roughly 87% appear just once. The ten largest clones capture 30% to 40% of the sample.

Healthy HIV-negative adults with no recently reported acute infections or vaccinations were included as donors. Only Caucasian adults living in Nashville, Tennessee, USA were represented among the donors. The CD8 memory samples were a combination of magnetically selected CD45RO+ cells and CCR7-negative CD45RA+ effector memory (TemRA) cells. Blood was obtained by leukapheresis, after which PBMCs were separated by Ficoll-Histopaque density gradient centrifugation and cryopreserved in liquid nitrogen vapor phase. Analytical flow cytometry was used to check the purity and quantity of every magnetically sorted T cell population. From each sorted fraction, genomic DNA was isolated and quantified by UV absorbance on a Nanodrop 2000c. The germline V gene (reference sequence) specifies WNHNN as CDR1 and SYGVQD as CDR2. The CDR3 contains 15 residues, cysteine and phenylalanine counted. Solely the CDR3 DNA is kept, with 45 bases framed from the first base. V sheds 4 bases and J sheds 3 bases, leaving 16 bases between their ends.

Results and caveats for the whole study, not just this receptor: Higher generation probabilities were observed for clonotypes shared by all four sorted-subset donors than for non-shared clonotypes. Naive subsets generally had larger estimated clonotype richness than memory subsets did. Sampling was restricted to blood, and TCR repertoires in tissues likely differ from the TCR repertoires found in blood. Incomplete sequencing was indicated by rarefaction of sorted-subset datasets, despite the large sequencing depth. When a few donors were compared, the shared fraction of clonotypes was around 5% for naive CD4, more than 3% for naive CD8, about 2.5% for memory CD4, and under 0.5% for memory CD8. Based on pairwise subsampling, the degree of clonotype sharing among donors was expected to be affected by sequencing depth. Because the study included a small number of donors, the genetic and exposure-history diversity represented was limited.

This clonotype originated in a man aged 18 to 30 in good health. Some clones in this sample may be carry-over from other donors' samples. The chain was built from TRBV10-1 and TRBJ2-7; possibly the D gene is TRBD2, per 5 matching bases. The material sequenced was memory CD8+ T cells from PBMCs. Reading the label with the study, this specimen's cell subset or site is: CD45RO+ cells pooled with CCR7-negative TemRA cells. CDR3 protein: CASSGPRGNVYEQYF. The DNA is TGCGCCAGCAGTGGGCCTAGAGGGAACGTCTACGAGCAGTACTTC.